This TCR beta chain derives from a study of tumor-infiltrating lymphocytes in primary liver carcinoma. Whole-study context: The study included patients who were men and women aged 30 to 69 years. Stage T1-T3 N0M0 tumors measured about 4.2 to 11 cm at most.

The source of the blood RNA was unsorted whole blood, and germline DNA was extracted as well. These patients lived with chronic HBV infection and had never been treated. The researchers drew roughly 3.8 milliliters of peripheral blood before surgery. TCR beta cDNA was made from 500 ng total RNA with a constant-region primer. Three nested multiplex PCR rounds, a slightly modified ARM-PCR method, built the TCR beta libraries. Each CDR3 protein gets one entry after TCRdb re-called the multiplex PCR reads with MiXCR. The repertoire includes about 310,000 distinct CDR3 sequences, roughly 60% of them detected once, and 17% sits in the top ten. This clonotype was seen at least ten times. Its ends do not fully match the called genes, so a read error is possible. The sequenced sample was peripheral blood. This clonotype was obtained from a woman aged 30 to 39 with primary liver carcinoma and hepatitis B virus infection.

The CDR3 DNA reads as TGTGCCAGCAGTTTAGGGACGGTGAACACTGAAGCTTTCTTT. Translation gives CASSLGTVNTEAFF. The chain couples TRBV7-8 to TRBJ1-1; a possible D gene is TRBD1 (5 bases). CDR3 length: 14 amino acids. CDR1 and CDR2 (germline): SGHVS, FQNEAQ. Drawing the rest from reference TRBV7-8 and TRBJ1-1, the complete variable domain is GAGVSQSPRYKVAKRGQDVALRCDPISGHVSLFWYQQALGQGPEFLTYFQNEAQLDKSGLPSDRFFAERPEGSVSTLKIQRTQQEDSAVYLCASSLGTVNTEAFFGQGTRLTVV.